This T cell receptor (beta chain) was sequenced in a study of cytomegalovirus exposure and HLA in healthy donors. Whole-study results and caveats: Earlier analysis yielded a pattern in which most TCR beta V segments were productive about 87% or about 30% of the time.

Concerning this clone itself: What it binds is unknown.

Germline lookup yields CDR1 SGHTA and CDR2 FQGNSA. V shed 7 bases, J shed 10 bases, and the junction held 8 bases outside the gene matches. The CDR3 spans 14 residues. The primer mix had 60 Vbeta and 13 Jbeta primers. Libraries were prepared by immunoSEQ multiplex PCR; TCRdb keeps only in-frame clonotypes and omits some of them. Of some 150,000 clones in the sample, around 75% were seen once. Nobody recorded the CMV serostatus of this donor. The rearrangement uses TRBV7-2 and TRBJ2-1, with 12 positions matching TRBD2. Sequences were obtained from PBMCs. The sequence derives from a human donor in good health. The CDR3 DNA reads TGTGCCAGCACCCAGAGGACTAGCGGGAACGAGCAGTTCTTC. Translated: CASTQRTSGNEQFF.